Reported below is one T cell receptor (beta chain). No antigen is known for it. Per-base qualities were not stored, and no clone one base away is much larger. Within the sample, other DNA sequences also encode this same CDR3. This sample was included in a study of blood T cell repertoires in COVID-19 (dated by TCRdb to 2019 to 2021). For context, the study as a whole: Samples from collaborators originated in the United States, Italy and Spain and spanned both the acute and convalescent phases of COVID-19. The repertoires were made available in a free public database intended to serve as a resource for research on the immune response to SARS-CoV-2. Deeply sampled blood TCRbeta repertoires from subjects exposed to, actively infected with, or recovered from COVID-19 were included in the dataset. The prospective study material was composed of cDNA or gDNA derived from T cells, B-cell-depleted T cells, or PBMCs. Samples came from the ongoing ImmuneRACE study (first 160 participants) plus 1,254 subjects from 6 global collaborators. Where available, HLA class I and class II types were taken from metadata supplied by the sample provider and were not determined by assay-based typing. The sample metadata nearly always contained a de-identified subject ID, COVID-19 status, age in years and sex.

The paper's findings and limits, for the study overall: Clinical and demographic metadata were provided uncurated, with the amount varying by source and participant.

The immunoSEQ Assay, a bias-controlled multiplex PCR, was used to amplify TCRbeta CDR3 regions from genomic DNA. As for the original processing: The number of nucleated cells in each sample was estimated from the amplification of reference gene primers within the assay. To quantify the absolute abundance of each unique TCRbeta CDR3 rearrangement, sequence reads were collapsed and filtered. Productive Simpson clonality was computed per sample as the square root of Simpson's diversity index over productive rearrangements. TCRdb mirrors the immuneACCESS table, restricted to in-frame sequences. Some clones are absent from its copies; in checked studies, under half trace to an unresolved V gene, and the reason for the others is unknown. That table supplies the V and J calls and clone size; D and trimming were determined from the DNA. The sample table contains over 200,000 clones; only one count was recorded for about 90% of them. The biggest ten clones account for roughly 2% of the sample.

Sequences LNHDA (CDR1) and SQIVND (CDR2) are obtained from the germline V gene (reference sequence). V has 10 bases trimmed and J has 3 bases trimmed; junction bases matching no gene number 3. The CDR3 contains 11 residues, cysteine and phenylalanine counted. Only the CDR3 portion is preserved as DNA: 33 bases, with reading frame beginning at the first base. The collaborating institutions used their own protocols to collect whole blood in K2EDTA tubes. Collaborator samples were shipped for TCRbeta analysis as frozen whole blood, isolated PBMCs, or DNA extracted from either sample type. This clonotype was obtained from a man aged 35 to 55 with active or convalescent COVID-19. Material for sequencing was peripheral blood. The receptor chain draws on TRBV19 and TRBJ2-7; the central 7 bases match TRBD1. DNA sequence: TGTGCCACTAGGACAGGCTACGAGCAGTACTTC. This translates into CATRTGYEQYF.